These 32 T cell receptor beta chains came from one sample sequenced in a study of cytomegalovirus exposure and HLA in healthy donors listed by TCRdb under 2017. The library was made by the immunoSEQ multiplex PCR assay. For the multiplex PCR, a mixture combining 60 forward primers for TCR Vbeta segments and 13 reverse primers for TCR Jbeta segments was used. Imported from immuneACCESS, the table was reduced by TCRdb to in-frame sequences with V and J called. These copies leave out some clones; in studies compared against another copy, an unresolved V gene accounts for under half, and the cause of the remainder is not known. The table for this sample lists around 130,000 clones; about 80% of them were counted only once. The ten top clones hold 1% to 1.5% of the sample. Sequencing input: PBMCs. Source of these receptors: a man aged 45-65 years in good health and CMV-seronegative.

The rearrangement links TRBV16 to TRBJ2-3; a possible D gene is TRBD2 (5 bases). Germline assignment: CDR1 KGHSY and CDR2 FQNENV. V was shortened by 0 bases and J by 4 bases, with 8 bases between the two germline ends. This CDR3 spans 14 amino acids. The CDR3 loop reads CASSQSWGADTQYF. The CDR3 DNA sequence: TGTGCCAGCAGCCAATCCTGGGGAGCAGATACGCAGTATTTT.

The V and J genes are TRBV6-1 and TRBJ2-5; TRBD1 matches 8 bases. The CDR3 consists of 13 residues. Germline CDR1 is MNHNS and CDR2 is SASEGT. The J segment lost 9 bases and the V segment lost 7 bases, leaving 10 bases of the junction unmatched. CDR3 loop: CASTGQGLLAQYF. The CDR3 coding sequence is TGTGCCAGCACCGGACAGGGACTTCTGGCCCAGTACTTC.

This clone was recorded a few times. The chain recombines TRBV19 with TRBJ2-7, with 10 bases identical to TRBD2. Germline V gives CDR1 LNHDA, CDR2 SQIVND (reference sequence). The CDR3 contains 15 residues. Trimming at V came to 3 bases and at J to 6 bases, leaving 8 bases not matched to a gene. Here the CDR3 reads CASSIRLAGVVEQYF. The CDR3 region has the DNA TGTGCCAGTAGTATTCGCCTAGCGGGAGTTGTCGAGCAGTACTTC.

The J gene is TRBJ2-1, the V gene TRBV4-3, with 9 bases identical to TRBD2. J was trimmed by 5 bases and V by 3 bases; bases with no gene match: 11. The CDR3 loop spans 17 amino acids. In germline, CDR1 is LGHNA, CDR2 YSLEER. This CDR3 reads CASSQGGGRAGNNEQFF. For the CDR3, the DNA is TGCGCCAGCAGCCAGGGGGGCGGGAGGGCCGGGAACAATGAGCAGTTCTTC.

This clone has just a few counts. J is TRBJ2-7 and V is TRBV6-1, with 7 bases that match TRBD2. Trimming removed 3 bases from V and 1 base from J; junction bases left unmatched: 6. This CDR3 spans 15 amino acids. The germline V gene encodes CDR1 MNHNS and CDR2 SASEGT. CDR3 sequence: CASSDGLGSSYEQYF. The CDR3 nucleotides read TGTGCCAGCAGTGATGGACTAGGAAGTTCCTACGAGCAGTACTTC.

This clone has more than one count but fewer than ten. The CDR3, as DNA: TGTGCCAGCAGTTACCGGGGGACCCTTAGTGAAAAACTGTTTTTT. Translated: CASSYRGTLSEKLFF. The chain carries TRBV6-6 and TRBJ1-4, with a possible D match to TRBD1 (5 bases). Between the trimmed V and J ends, which lost 2 bases and 7 bases, there was a span of 14 bases. The CDR3 is 15 residues long. Germline V CDR1 and CDR2: MNHNY, SVGAGI (reference sequence).

This chain uses TRBV5-4 with TRBJ2-7, with 9 nucleotides matching TRBD2. V dropped 4 bases and J dropped 4; count of bases not matched to a gene: 6. Germline lookup yields CDR1 SGHNT and CDR2 YYREEE (reference sequence). CDR3 length equals 14 residues. The CDR3 is CASSLAGIGYEQYF. DNA for the CDR3: TGTGCCAGCAGCCTAGCGGGAATCGGATACGAGCAGTACTTC.

The chain recombines TRBV13 with TRBJ2-2; tentatively, D is TRBD1 (6 bases). V was clipped by 2 bases and J by 5 bases, with 15 bases between them. From germline, CDR1 is PRHDT and CDR2 FYEKMQ (reference sequence). This CDR3 contains 16 residues. The CDR3 DNA sequence: TGTGCCAGCAGCTTACATATGGGGGCAGGTACCGGGGAGCTGTTTTTT. It codes for CASSLHMGAGTGELFF.

The chain combines TRBV28 with TRBJ2-7; weak D call: TRBD2 (7 bases). This CDR3 has 15 amino acids. Germline V gives CDR1 MDHEN, CDR2 SYDVKM. Trimming removed 3 bases from V and 1 base from J, with 13 bases in between. The CDR3 DNA is TGTGCCAGCAGTTTGGGGGGGACACCATCCTACGAGCAGTACTTC. This gives the protein CASSLGGTPSYEQYF.

The CDR3 DNA reads as TGTGCCAGCAGCTCTTTCCACGAGCAGTACTTC. Its protein product is CASSSFHEQYF. This chain joins TRBV5-5 and TRBJ2-7; D is undetermined. V was shortened by 3 bases and J by 5 bases, with 6 bases between the two germline ends. This CDR3 is built from 11 residues. Per the germline V gene, CDR1 is SGHKS and CDR2 is YYEKEE (reference sequence). Full variable domain (rest looked up from reference TRBV5-5 and TRBJ2-7): DAGVTQSPTHLIKTRGQQVTLRCSPISGHKSVSWYQQVLGQGPQFIFQYYEKEERGRGNFPDRFSARQFPNYSSELNVNALLLGDSALYLCASSSFHEQYFGPGTRLTVT.

Concerning this clone: Other DNA sequences within the sample encode an identical CDR3. The V call is TRBV5-1, the J call TRBJ2-3; 10 bases are shared with TRBD2. Germline-derived CDR1 and CDR2 are SGHRS and YFSETQ. V dropped 3 bases and J dropped 1; count of bases not matched to a gene: 2. The CDR3 loop spans 15 amino acids. The CDR3 here is CASSSGTSGTDTQYF. Here the CDR3 DNA reads TGCGCCAGCAGCTCCGGGACTAGCGGCACAGATACGCAGTATTTT.

This clone appeared once. The chain links TRBV25-1 to TRBJ2-1; D possibly corresponds to TRBD2 (6 bases). Trimming removed 3 bases at V and 0 bases at J, with 9 bases between. The CDR3 runs to 15 residues. Germline V lookup: CDR1 MGHDK, CDR2 SYGVNS. The CDR3 reads CASSERDRSYNEQFF. For the CDR3, the DNA is TGTGCCAGCAGTGAGCGGGACCGCTCCTACAATGAGCAGTTCTTC.

The count of this clone is one. The chain uses TRBV5-4 and TRBJ2-3; no firm D call. Germline lookup yields CDR1 SGHNT and CDR2 YYREEE (reference sequence). The CDR3 runs 14 residues. V was trimmed by 4 bases and J by 1 base, leaving 10 bases between them. The DNA for the CDR3 is TGTGCCAGCAGCCTGGACGGAGGCACAGATACGCAGTATTTT. Its protein is CASSLDGGTDTQYF.

The CDR3 sequence is CAWRGDRMNTEAFF. The CDR3 DNA sequence: TGTGCCTGGAGGGGGGACAGAATGAACACTGAAGCTTTCTTT. The chain carries TRBV30 and TRBJ1-1, with TRBD1 matching over 7 bases. The V and J ends lost 3 bases and 0 bases, in that order; junction bases with no gene match: 4. Germline V gives CDR1 GTSNPN, CDR2 SVGIG (reference sequence). There are 14 residues in the CDR3.

This sequence joins TRBV25-1 and TRBJ2-4; possibly TRBD1 for D (6 bases). Trimming removed 3 bases from V and 3 bases from J, with 12 bases in between. Per germline, CDR1 MGHDK and CDR2 SYGVNS. The CDR3 covers 15 residues. The CDR3: CASSEGRGGKNIQYF. The DNA for the CDR3 is TGTGCCAGCAGTGAGGGTAGAGGGGGCAAAAACATTCAGTACTTC. Full variable domain (outside the CDR3, taken from reference TRBV25-1 and TRBJ2-4): EADIYQTPRYLVIGTGKKITLECSQTMGHDKMYWYQQDPGMELHLIHYSYGVNSTEKGDLSSESTVSRIRTEHFPLTLESARPSHTSQYLCASSEGRGGKNIQYFGAGTRLSVL.

The V gene is TRBV4-1, the J gene TRBJ2-5; 8 positions match TRBD2. Per the germline V gene, CDR1 is MGHRA and CDR2 is YSYEKL. The CDR3 spans 16 residues. After removal of 0 bases from V and 4 bases from J, the junction contained 7 bases not matched to a gene. The CDR3 DNA follows: TGCGCCAGCAGCCAAGAACAAGCGGGAGTAGGAGAGACCCAGTACTTC. This gives the protein CASSQEQAGVGETQYF.

The chain recombines TRBV5-4 with TRBJ2-7; 8 bases agree with TRBD2. V trimming: 5 bases; J trimming: 4 bases; junction bases outside the gene matches: 11. Per the germline V gene, CDR1 is SGHNT and CDR2 is YYREEE (reference sequence). The CDR3 consists of 15 residues. Here the CDR3 DNA reads TGTGCCAGCAGTTCGGCTAGCGGGCGGTTATACGAGCAGTACTTC. Its protein product is CASSSASGRLYEQYF.

In this sample, this clone turned up a few times. The chain links TRBV7-3 to TRBJ1-1; unclear D gene. The CDR3 has 13 amino acids. CDR1 SGHTA and CDR2 FQGTGA come from the germline V gene. Deletions cut 4 bases from V and 1 base from J, with 7 bases between. CDR3 region: CASSSDKNTEAFF. The CDR3 DNA follows: TGTGCCAGCAGCTCCGACAAGAACACTGAAGCTTTCTTT.

V and J are TRBV10-1 and TRBJ2-3; 9 bases align to TRBD2. CDR3 size: 18 residues. V dropped 11 bases and J dropped 0; count of bases not matched to a gene: 18. Germline loops: CDR1 WNHNN, CDR2 SYGVQD (reference sequence). DNA of the CDR3: TGCGCCTCTAGCGGAGGACTAGCGAGAGGTGCCAGCACAGATACGCAGTATTTT. Its translation: CASSGGLARGASTDTQYF.

The CDR3 DNA follows: TGTGCCAGCAGTCCGGGACTAGCGGGAGGGCCTAAAGATACGCAGTATTTT. Its protein is CASSPGLAGGPKDTQYF. The rearrangement uses TRBV27 and TRBJ2-3; 16 positions match TRBD2. The CDR3 covers 17 residues. The germline V gene has CDR1 MNHEY and CDR2 SMNVEV (reference sequence). V was clipped by 5 bases and J by 5 bases; unmatched bases: 7.

The V gene is TRBV28, the J gene TRBJ2-3; D may be TRBD1 (6 bases). Germline CDR1 and CDR2: MDHEN and SYDVKM. V lost 6 bases and J lost 0, with 16 bases in between. The CDR3 is 16 residues long. CDR3 region: CASSRTGSPSTDTQYF. The CDR3 DNA follows: TGTGCCAGCAGCAGAACAGGGTCGCCCAGCACAGATACGCAGTATTTT.

The chain couples TRBV7-9 to TRBJ1-1; D unclear. Looked up from germline, CDR1 is SEHNR and CDR2 is FQNEAQ (reference sequence). V lost 4 bases to trimming and J lost 3 bases, with 12 bases between them. This CDR3 is built from 14 residues. CDR3: CASSSPYPDTEAFF. The CDR3, as DNA: TGTGCCAGCAGCTCACCCTACCCGGACACTGAAGCTTTCTTT.

The rearrangement links TRBV28 to TRBJ1-5; weak D call: TRBD1 (5 bases). V was clipped by 7 bases and J by 6 bases, with 16 bases between them. The CDR3 spans 14 residues. Germline lookup yields CDR1 MDHEN and CDR2 SYDVKM. The CDR3 nucleotides read TGTGCCAGCACCGGTGGGGGGTTCGTTCAGCCCCAGCATTTT. Protein sequence: CASTGGGFVQPQHF. The full variable domain, in which reference TRBV28 and TRBJ1-5 provide the parts outside the CDR3, is DVKVTQSSRYLVKRTGEKVFLECVQDMDHENMFWYRQDPGLGLRLIYFSYDVKMKEKGDIPEGYSVSREKKERFSLILESASTNQTSMYLCASTGGGFVQPQHFGDGTRLSIL.

The genes are TRBV2 and TRBJ2-6; the D is unclear. CDR3 size: 16 residues. Per germline, CDR1 SNHLY and CDR2 FYNNEI. The V and J ends lost 6 bases and 4 bases respectively, with 16 bases between them. CDR3: CASRVQSGSGANVLTF. In DNA, the CDR3 is TGTGCCAGCAGGGTTCAATCAGGTTCCGGGGCCAACGTCCTGACTTTC.

This chain connects TRBV6-6 to TRBJ1-3; D gene ambiguous. The germline CDR1 and CDR2 sequences are MNHNY and SVGAGI (reference sequence). This CDR3 spans 12 amino acids. V lost 8 bases and J 4 bases, leaving 9 bases between the germline ends. This chain's CDR3 is CASGPSGNTIYF. In DNA, the CDR3 is TGTGCCAGCGGGCCGTCCGGAAACACCATATATTTT.

V usage is TRBV4-3 and J usage is TRBJ2-4; tentative D call: TRBD2 (6 bases). The CDR3 totals 15 residues. Germline V gene lookup returns CDR1 LGHNA and CDR2 YSLEER. V was cut by 1 base and J by 6 bases, with 13 bases left in between. The CDR3 is CASSQGRGDRNIQYF. The DNA for the CDR3 is TGCGCCAGCAGCCAAGGGCGGGGAGACAGAAACATTCAGTACTTC.

This clone was seen only once. This chain connects TRBV2 to TRBJ2-3; 8 nucleotides agree with TRBD2. This CDR3 is built from 13 residues. The junction had 8 bases not matched to a gene; V was cut back by 8 bases and J by 7 bases. Germline lookup yields CDR1 SNHLY and CDR2 FYNNEI. In DNA, the CDR3 is TGTGCCAGCGGGGAGACTAGCGTTCATACGCAGTATTTT. It specifies CASGETSVHTQYF.

Only one count was recorded for this clone. This chain joins TRBV7-2 and TRBJ2-5; 10 positions match TRBD2. The V and J ends lost 6 bases and 4 bases, in that order; junction bases with no gene match: 8. The CDR3 contains 15 residues. Germline V gene data show CDR1 as SGHTA and CDR2 as FQGNSA. The CDR3 loop reads CASRGASGSGETQYF. DNA of the CDR3: TGTGCCAGCAGAGGGGCTAGCGGGAGTGGAGAGACCCAGTACTTC.

The V and J genes are TRBV6-5 and TRBJ1-1; perhaps TRBD1 as D (6 bases). The CDR3 has 16 amino acids. V was cut by 0 bases and J by 0 bases, with 11 bases left in between. Germline V CDR1 and CDR2: MNHEY, SVGAGI. CDR3 amino acids: CASSYSTRQVNTEAFF. Here the CDR3 DNA reads TGTGCCAGCAGTTACTCGACCCGACAGGTGAACACTGAAGCTTTCTTT.

V is TRBV2 and J is TRBJ2-5, with 9 nucleotides matching TRBD1. The trim removed 8 bases at V and 5 bases at J, leaving 6 bases unmatched. Germline CDR1 SNHLY, CDR2 FYNNEI. The CDR3 spans 13 residues. The DNA for the CDR3 is TGTGCCAGCCGGACAGGGGTTGGGGAGACCCAGTACTTC. This gives the protein CASRTGVGETQYF.

The genes are TRBV5-1 and TRBJ1-1; D is ambiguous. CDR3 size: 15 residues. The germline gives CDR1 SGHRS, CDR2 YFSETQ. Trimming pared 1 base from V and 0 bases from J, leaving 10 bases between. CDR3 sequence reads: CASSLRMAMNTEAFF. The CDR3 DNA is TGCGCCAGCAGCTTGAGAATGGCCATGAACACTGAAGCTTTCTTT.

A single count supports this clone. The chain has TRBV5-1 and TRBJ1-6; 7 nucleotides match TRBD1. The CDR3 is 14 residues long. Trimming removed 1 base from V and 10 bases from J; junction bases left unmatched: 5. Germline V CDR1 and CDR2: SGHRS, YFSETQ. The CDR3 spells CASSLQQGSSPLHF. CDR3 nucleotide sequence: TGCGCCAGCAGCTTGCAACAGGGGAGCTCACCCCTCCACTTT.